The entry that follows covers one T cell receptor beta chain sequence. High-throughput TCR beta sequencing covered peripheral CD8+ and CD4+ T cells. FACS was used to enrich TEMRA cells, whereas the CD8+ and CD4+ T cells were obtained by negative isolation. Random hexamers were used to reverse transcribe an amount of roughly 0.5 to 1 ug RNA. Across 54 Vbeta and 13 Jbeta, TCR beta CDR3 was amplified with immunoSEQ multiplex PCR. TCRdb re-called the immunoSEQ multiplex PCR reads through MiXCR, storing one row per CDR3 protein. The sample has hundreds of thousands of distinct CDR3 sequences; over 90% are singletons. The sample belongs to a study of CD8 T cells in Susac syndrome. V dropped 5 bases and J dropped 2; count of bases not matched to a gene: 5. CDR1 is DFQATT, CDR2 SNEGSKA, per germline (reference sequence). The length of the CDR3 is 14 residues.

The source of this sequence is a human donor with Susac syndrome. The J gene is TRBJ2-7, the V gene TRBV20-1; TRBD2 aligns across 11 bases. The sequenced material came from CD4+ T cells from PBMCs. CDR3 coding DNA: TGCAGTGCTCAGACTAGCGGGGCTACCTACGAGCAGTACTTC. It yields the protein CSAQTSGATYEQYF.